The clone carrying this TCR beta chain was seen ten or more times. Its antigen is unidentified. The sample is drawn from a study of T cells in Graves' hyperthyroidism and ophthalmopathy. Findings of the study overall: In blood, most of the thyroid clonotypes expanded above 0.001 were also present.

Patients aged 18 to 65 had newly diagnosed hyperthyroidism that had lasted under 2 months. Patients having uncontrolled infection, another autoimmune disease, pregnancy or lactation were not included. Used for diagnoses were clinical symptoms, serum thyroxine and TRAb, thyroid ultrasound and orbital computed tomography. RNA transcripts provided the source from which TCR beta CDR3 regions were amplified. First-round RT-PCR targeting the TCR CDR3 was performed with the HTBI primer set. TCRdb processed the multiplex PCR reads anew with MiXCR; each CDR3 protein has one entry. The profile shows hundreds of thousands of distinct CDR3 sequences, about a sixth of them singletons. The CDR3 spans 13 residues. Trimming shortened V by 6 bases and J by 5 bases, and 13 bases separated the two germline ends. Germline lookup yields CDR1 LGHNT and CDR2 FRNRAP.

The TCR originated in a woman under 30 with Graves' hyperthyroidism. Sequencing was done on a sample of blood. This chain uses TRBV12-5 with TRBJ2-5; D tentatively fits TRBD1 or TRBD2 (5 bases each). The CDR3 nucleotides are TGTGCTAGTGGACCCGGGGCCTCGGAGACCCAGTACTTC. Amino acids: CASGPGASETQYF. The full variable domain, rest sourced from reference TRBV12-5 and TRBJ2-5, is DARVTQTPRHKVTEMGQEVTMRCQPILGHNTVFWYRQTMMQGLELLAYFRNRAPLDDSGMPKDRFSAEMPDATLATLKIQPSEPRDSAVYFCASGPGASETQYFGPGTRLLVL.